This T cell receptor beta chain originates from a study of CD8 T cells in ankylosing spondylitis. General study points: Enrichment of disease-linked clones was reportedly significant in matched ankylosing spondylitis synovial fluid.

This clonotype was counted at least ten times. The antigen remains unidentified. TCRdb reanalysed the 5' RACE reads using MiXCR and keeps one entry per CDR3 protein. The sample shows about 27,000 distinct CDR3 sequences, approximately 7.9% of them seen only once. This CDR3 has 15 residues. Germline CDR1 SGHVS, CDR2 FQNEAQ. Trimming took 5 bases from V and 7 from J, leaving 18 bases between them. The material sequenced was blood. The V and J genes are TRBV7-8 and TRBJ2-1; the D call may be TRBD1 or TRBD2 (6 bases each). The receptor was isolated from a male donor with ankylosing spondylitis or in good health (not recorded which). For the CDR3, the DNA is TGTGCCAGCAGCCCAGTGTGGGGGGCAATAAATGAGCAGTTCTTC. It translates to CASSPVWGAINEQFF.